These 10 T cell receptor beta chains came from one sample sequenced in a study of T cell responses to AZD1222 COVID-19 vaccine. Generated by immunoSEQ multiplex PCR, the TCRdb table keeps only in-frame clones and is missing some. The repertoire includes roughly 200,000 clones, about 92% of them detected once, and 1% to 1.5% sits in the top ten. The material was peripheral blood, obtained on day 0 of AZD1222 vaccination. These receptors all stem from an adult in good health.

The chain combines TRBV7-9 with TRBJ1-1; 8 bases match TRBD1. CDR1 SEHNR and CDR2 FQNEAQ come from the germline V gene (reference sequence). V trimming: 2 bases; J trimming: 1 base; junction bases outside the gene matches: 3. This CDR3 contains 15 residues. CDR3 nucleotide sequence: TGTGCCAGCAGCTTACAGGGGGCCGGGAACACTGAAGCTTTCTTT. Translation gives CASSLQGAGNTEAFF.

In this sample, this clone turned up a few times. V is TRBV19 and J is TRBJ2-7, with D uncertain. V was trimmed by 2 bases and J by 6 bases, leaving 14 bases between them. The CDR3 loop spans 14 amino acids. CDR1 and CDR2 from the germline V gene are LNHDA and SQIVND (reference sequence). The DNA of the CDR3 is TGTGCCAGTAGTATAAGCCAGGCGCTTAGCGAGCAGTACTTC. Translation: CASSISQALSEQYF.

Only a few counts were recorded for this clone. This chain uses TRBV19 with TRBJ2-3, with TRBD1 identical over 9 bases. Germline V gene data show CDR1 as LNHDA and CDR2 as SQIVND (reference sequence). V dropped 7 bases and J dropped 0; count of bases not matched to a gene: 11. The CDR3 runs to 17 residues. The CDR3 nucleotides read TGTGCCAGTAAACTCGGGACAGGGTCGACTAGCACAGATACGCAGTATTTT. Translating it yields CASKLGTGSTSTDTQYF.

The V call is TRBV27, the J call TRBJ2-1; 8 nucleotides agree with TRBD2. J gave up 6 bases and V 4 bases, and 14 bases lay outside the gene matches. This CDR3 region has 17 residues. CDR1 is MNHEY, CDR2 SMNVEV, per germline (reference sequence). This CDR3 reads CASSSWTSPTSVNEQFF. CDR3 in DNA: TGTGCCAGCAGTTCCTGGACTAGCCCCACGTCTGTCAATGAGCAGTTCTTC.

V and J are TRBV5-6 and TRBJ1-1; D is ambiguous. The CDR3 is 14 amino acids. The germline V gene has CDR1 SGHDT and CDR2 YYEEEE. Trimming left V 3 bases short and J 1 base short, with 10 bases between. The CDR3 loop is CASSYSTRNTEAFF. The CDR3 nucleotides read TGTGCCAGCAGCTATAGTACGAGGAACACTGAAGCTTTCTTT.

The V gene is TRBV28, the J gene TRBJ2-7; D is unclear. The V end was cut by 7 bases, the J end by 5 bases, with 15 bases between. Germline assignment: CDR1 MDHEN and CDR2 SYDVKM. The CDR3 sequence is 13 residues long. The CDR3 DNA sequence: TGTGCCAGCACAGGCAGCCATGGGGACGAGCAGTACTTC. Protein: CASTGSHGDEQYF.

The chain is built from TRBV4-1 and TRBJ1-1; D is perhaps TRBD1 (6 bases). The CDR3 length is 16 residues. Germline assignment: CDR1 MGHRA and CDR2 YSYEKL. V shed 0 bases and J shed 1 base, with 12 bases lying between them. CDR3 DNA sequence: TGCGCCAGCAGCCAAGATGCGGGGGCAGGGAACACTGAAGCTTTCTTT. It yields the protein CASSQDAGAGNTEAFF.

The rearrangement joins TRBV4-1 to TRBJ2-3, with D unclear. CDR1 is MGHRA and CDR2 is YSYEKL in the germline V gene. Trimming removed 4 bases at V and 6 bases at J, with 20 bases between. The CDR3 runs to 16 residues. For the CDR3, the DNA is TGCGCCAGCAGCCTAGATCGGTCAGAGGCTGGGGATACGCAGTATTTT. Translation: CASSLDRSEAGDTQYF.

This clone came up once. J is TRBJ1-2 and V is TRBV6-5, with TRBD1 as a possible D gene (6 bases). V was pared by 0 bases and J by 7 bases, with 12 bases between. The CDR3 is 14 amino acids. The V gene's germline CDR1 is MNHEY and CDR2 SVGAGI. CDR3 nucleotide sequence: TGTGCCAGCAGTTACTCGACAGGTGCGGTTGGCTACACCTTC. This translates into CASSYSTGAVGYTF.

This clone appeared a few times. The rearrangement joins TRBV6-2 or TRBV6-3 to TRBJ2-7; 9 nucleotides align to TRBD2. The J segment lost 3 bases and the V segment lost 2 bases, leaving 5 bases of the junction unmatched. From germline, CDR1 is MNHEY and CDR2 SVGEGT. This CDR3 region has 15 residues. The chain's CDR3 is CASSYKAGGRYEQYF. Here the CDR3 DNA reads TGTGCCAGCAGTTACAAGGCGGGGGGGCGCTACGAGCAGTACTTC.